This passage covers 11 T cell receptor beta chains from one sample sequenced in a study of blood T cell repertoires in COVID-19. Clones were sequenced by immunoSEQ multiplex PCR, and TCRdb holds only the in-frame ones, with some missing. The table has over 80,000 clones, 80% to 90% seen once. Material: peripheral blood. The receptors derive from a man older than 75 with active or convalescent COVID-19.

This clone showed up just once. The genes are TRBV27 and TRBJ1-1; D is unclear. Germline CDR1 is MNHEY and CDR2 is SMNVEV (reference sequence). V lost 8 bases, J lost 3 bases, and 13 bases lay in between. There are 13 residues in the CDR3. The CDR3 spells CASSNKGDTEAFF. CDR3 DNA: TGTGCCAGCTCGAATAAGGGAGACACTGAAGCTTTCTTT.

This clone has a handful of counts. The J gene is TRBJ1-2, the V gene TRBV4-3; D unclear. V shed 6 bases and J shed 3 bases, with 14 bases lying between them. The germline V gene has CDR1 LGHNA and CDR2 YSLEER. The CDR3 runs to 14 residues. DNA of the CDR3: TGCGCCAGCAGTTTGGGAGGGTTAGACTATGGCTACACCTTC. Its protein is CASSLGGLDYGYTF.

J is TRBJ2-1 and V is TRBV29-1; 7 nucleotides line up with TRBD1. The CDR3 runs to 14 residues. Trimming removed 6 bases from V and 4 bases from J; junction bases left unmatched: 9. Germline values: CDR1 SQVTM, CDR2 ANQGSEA. CDR3 residues: CSVAGTVNYNEQFF. CDR3 DNA sequence: TGCAGCGTCGCAGGGACAGTTAATTACAATGAGCAGTTCTTC.

The chain uses TRBV7-3 and TRBJ2-7, with TRBD2 identical over 8 bases. The length of the CDR3 is 15 residues. Trimming at V came to 5 bases and at J to 2 bases, leaving 8 bases not matched to a gene. Germline V gives CDR1 SGHTA, CDR2 FQGTGA. CDR3 DNA sequence: TGTGCCAGCAGCAAACCTAGCGGGCCCACCTACGAGCAGTACTTC. It translates to CASSKPSGPTYEQYF.

This clone was observed a few times. The chain has TRBV7-3 and TRBJ2-5, with a possible D match to TRBD2 (6 bases). Trimming took off 0 bases at V and 5 bases at J, with 10 bases between the two ends. Germline V gene data show CDR1 as SGHTA and CDR2 as FQGTGA. The CDR3 sequence is 14 residues long. DNA of the CDR3: TGTGCCAGCAGCTTAACCGGGAGTACCGAGACCCAGTACTTC. Translated, it gives CASSLTGSTETQYF.

The chain links TRBV7-2 to TRBJ2-7, with TRBD2 matching over 11 bases. This CDR3 has 15 residues. Germline trimming cut 6 bases from V and 0 bases from J; bases unmatched to any gene: 4. From germline, CDR1 is SGHTA and CDR2 FQGNSA. The CDR3 DNA reads TGTGCCAGCAGTAAAGGACTAGCGGGCTCCTACGAGCAGTACTTC. Residues: CASSKGLAGSYEQYF.

The rearrangement links TRBV28 to TRBJ1-2, with TRBD1 matching 9 bases. Germline CDR1 is MDHEN and CDR2 is SYDVKM. The CDR3 runs 13 residues. V dropped 5 bases and J dropped 8; count of bases not matched to a gene: 6. In DNA, the CDR3 is TGTGCCAGCAGTCTGACAGGGGGTGGGGGCTACACCTTC. It translates to CASSLTGGGGYTF.

J is TRBJ1-1 and V is TRBV29-1, with a tentative D call TRBD1 (5 bases). Trimming left V 2 bases short and J 4 bases short, with 11 bases between. CDR3 length: 13 amino acids. Germline loops: CDR1 SQVTM, CDR2 ANQGSEA. DNA for the CDR3: TGCAGCGTTGAACTCGGACACGTCACTGAAGCTTTCTTT. Amino acid sequence: CSVELGHVTEAFF.

This chain joins TRBV4-1 and TRBJ1-5; 10 nucleotides agree with TRBD1. This CDR3 region has 17 residues. The V segment lost 3 bases and the J segment 2 bases; nucleotides outside the gene matches: 7. The germline CDR1 and CDR2 sequences are MGHRA and YSYEKL. The CDR3 is CASSQGRQGARNQPQHF. CDR3 nucleotides: TGCGCCAGCAGCCAGGGGAGACAGGGGGCCCGCAATCAGCCCCAGCATTTT.

This chain uses TRBV5-6 with TRBJ1-2; possible D gene TRBD1, 6 bases. Germline CDR1 reads SGHDT; CDR2 reads YYEEEE. The CDR3 runs to 14 residues. Trimming shortened V by 6 bases and J by 2 bases, and 14 bases separated the two germline ends. The CDR3 DNA follows: TGTGCCAGCACTCCAGGGGTAGCGAACTATGGCTACACCTTC. Translating it yields CASTPGVANYGYTF.

CDR3 bases: TGTGCCTGGACCGGGACATTTAAAAACATTCAGTACTTC. It codes for CAWTGTFKNIQYF. The J gene is TRBJ2-4, the V gene TRBV30, with a possible D match to TRBD1 (6 bases). The germline gives CDR1 GTSNPN, CDR2 SVGIG (reference sequence). CDR3 length: 13 residues. Trimming removed 4 bases from V and 4 bases from J, with 11 bases in between.